This T cell receptor beta chain was obtained from a study of cytomegalovirus exposure and HLA in healthy donors. Findings of the study overall: TCR beta V- and J-gene trimming was later associated with a missense DCLRE1C variant.

CDR1 is LNHNV, CDR2 YYDKDF, per germline (reference sequence). The CDR3 loop spans 15 amino acids. The V end lost 0 bases, the J end lost 5 bases, and 13 bases lay between the germline ends. Both 60 Vbeta primers and 13 Jbeta primers went into the PCR. Using immunoSEQ multiplex PCR, the repertoire was profiled, and TCRdb retains in-frame clones only, with some absent. The table has 200,000 or so clones, 82% seen once. Regarding this clone: No antigen is known for it.

This TCR was sampled from a woman aged 50 to 65 in good health and CMV-seropositive. The chain recombines TRBV15 with TRBJ1-2; tentative D call: TRBD1 (5 bases). Sequencing was performed on PBMCs. The DNA for the CDR3 is TGTGCCACCAGCAGAGATCAGGCAGGGAGGTATGGCTACACCTTC. This sequence encodes CATSRDQAGRYGYTF.